Following are 18 T cell receptor beta chains from one sample sequenced in a study of blood T cell repertoires in COVID-19. The method was immunoSEQ multiplex PCR; TCRdb's version includes in-frame clones alone and lacks a portion of them. The table records about 250,000 clones, 79% of them present only once. Sequenced input: peripheral blood. These receptors were obtained from a woman in her forties with active or convalescent COVID-19.

In DNA, the CDR3 is TGCGCCAGCAGCCAATCTGCGACTCTAGAGACCCAGTACTTC. The encoded protein is CASSQSATLETQYF. The chain has TRBV4-1 and TRBJ2-5; D remains unclear. The CDR3 has 14 amino acids. CDR1 is MGHRA and CDR2 is YSYEKL in the germline V gene. V lost 2 bases and J lost 4, with 11 bases in between.

The chain couples TRBV27 to TRBJ2-5, with D possibly being TRBD1 (6 bases). V was clipped by 6 bases and J by 6 bases, with 20 bases between them. The germline V gene encodes CDR1 MNHEY and CDR2 SMNVEV (reference sequence). This CDR3 has 15 residues. CDR3 loop: CASSPTGLPGKTQYF. The CDR3 bases are TGTGCCAGCAGCCCGACAGGCCTCCCCGGGAAGACCCAGTACTTC.

The chain recombines TRBV27 with TRBJ2-3; TRBD2 matches 15 bases. CDR1 and CDR2 (germline): MNHEY, SMNVEV (reference sequence). The CDR3 is 19 residues long. The J segment lost 0 bases and the V segment lost 2 bases, leaving 6 bases of the junction unmatched. The CDR3 DNA reads as TGTGCCAGCAGTTTAAGGACTAGCGGGGGGGCCGCGAGCACAGATACGCAGTATTTT. It codes for CASSLRTSGGAASTDTQYF.

The chain links TRBV6-1 to TRBJ1-4; no firm D call. The CDR3 runs 14 residues. CDR1 is MNHNS, CDR2 SASEGT, per germline. V lost 1 base, J lost 0 bases, and 3 bases lay in between. The CDR3 DNA reads TGTGCCAGCAGTGAAGAGCCAACTAATGAAAAACTGTTTTTT. Residues: CASSEEPTNEKLFF.

The chain couples TRBV3-1 (or the pseudogene TRBV3-2) to TRBJ1-6; possible D gene TRBD1, 5 bases. The CDR3 runs 12 residues. Trimming cost V 2 bases and J 9 bases, with 5 bases left between them. Germline V gene data show CDR1 as LGHDT and CDR2 as YNNKEL (reference sequence). The CDR3 reads CASSQQGSPLHF. For the CDR3, the DNA is TGTGCCAGCAGCCAACAGGGTTCACCCCTCCACTTT.

This chain connects TRBV25-1 to TRBJ2-7; D might be TRBD1 (6 bases). CDR3 length: 15 residues. The V gene lost 4 bases and the J gene lost 0 bases, with 13 bases spanning the gap. In germline, CDR1 is MGHDK, CDR2 SYGVNS. DNA for the CDR3: TGTGCCAGCAGTGCAAATACAGGGCACTCCTACGAGCAGTACTTC. Its translation is CASSANTGHSYEQYF.

The chain has TRBV27 and TRBJ1-5; D is unclear. Germline loops: CDR1 MNHEY, CDR2 SMNVEV (reference sequence). This CDR3 region has 12 residues. V was pared by 7 bases and J by 4 bases, with 8 bases between. The CDR3: CASTSGNQPQHF. CDR3 in DNA: TGTGCCAGCACGTCAGGAAATCAGCCCCAGCATTTT.

This clone was counted only a few times. V usage is TRBV5-1 and J usage is TRBJ2-3; the match to TRBD1 covers 11 bases. Germline values: CDR1 SGHRS, CDR2 YFSETQ. Trimming took 4 bases from V and 5 from J; bases not matched to a gene: 6. There are 15 residues in the CDR3. Here the CDR3 reads CASSIGQGALDTQYF. The CDR3 DNA sequence: TGCGCCAGCAGCATCGGACAGGGGGCCTTAGATACGCAGTATTTT. Complete variable domain (other parts from reference TRBV5-1 and TRBJ2-3): KAGVTQTPRYLIKTRGQQVTLSCSPISGHRSVSWYQQTPGQGLQFLFEYFSETQRNKGNFPGRFSGRQFSNSRSEMNVSTLELGDSALYLCASSIGQGALDTQYFGPGTRLTVL.

This clone was recorded a few times. The J gene is TRBJ1-1, the V gene TRBV5-1, with no clear D. The CDR3 sequence is 15 residues long. In germline, CDR1 is SGHRS, CDR2 YFSETQ. The V end was cut by 5 bases, the J end by 1 base, with 15 bases between. The CDR3 bases are TGCGCCAGCAGTTTCCTTGGAGGTCCGAACACTGAAGCTTTCTTT. It encodes CASSFLGGPNTEAFF.

This chain joins TRBV5-1 and TRBJ2-1, with TRBD2 matching 9 bases. V was pared by 0 bases and J by 10 bases, with 8 bases of the junction left unmatched. Germline V lookup: CDR1 SGHRS, CDR2 YFSETQ. The CDR3 covers 15 residues. The CDR3 DNA is TGCGCCAGCAGCTTGGTTAGCGGGGGTATGTCGGAGCAGTTCTTC. Translation gives CASSLVSGGMSEQFF.

The table lists this clone with a few counts. The chain is built from TRBV15 and TRBJ1-1; D call uncertain. The CDR3 spans 15 residues. V was trimmed by 3 bases and J by 0 bases, leaving 11 bases between them. Germline values: CDR1 LNHNV, CDR2 YYDKDF (reference sequence). The CDR3 nucleotides read TGTGCCACCAGCAGTGAGAGGGATATGAACACTGAAGCTTTCTTT. Residues: CATSSERDMNTEAFF.

This chain connects TRBV12-3 or TRBV12-4 to TRBJ2-1; D uncertain. CDR3 length: 11 residues. The V and J ends lost 6 bases and 7 bases respectively, with 7 bases between them. Written as DNA, the CDR3 is TGTGCCAGCAGCCTAGGTAATGAGCAGTTCTTC. Translating it yields CASSLGNEQFF.

The chain is built from TRBV5-1 and TRBJ2-3; D unclear. CDR1 and CDR2 (germline): SGHRS, YFSETQ. The CDR3 covers 16 residues. V was pared by 0 bases and J by 1 base, with 12 bases between. CDR3 residues: CASSLAGAMGTDTQYF. CDR3 nucleotides: TGCGCCAGCAGCTTGGCCGGAGCGATGGGCACAGATACGCAGTATTTT.

The chain combines TRBV5-4 with TRBJ1-1, with TRBD1 matching 9 bases. Germline values: CDR1 SGHNT, CDR2 YYREEE (reference sequence). This CDR3 is 14 amino acids long. Germline trimming cut 5 bases from V and 7 bases from J; bases unmatched to any gene: 9. This CDR3 reads CASSLTGGRNEAFF. CDR3 coding DNA: TGTGCCAGCAGTCTTACAGGGGGCAGAAATGAAGCTTTCTTT.

The CDR3 sequence is CATLQGSGNTIYF. CDR3 coding DNA: TGTGCCACCCTACAGGGGTCTGGAAACACCATATATTTT. The chain uses TRBV21-1 and TRBJ1-3; the listed D gene, TRBD1, was not tested against the DNA. TRBV21-1 is labeled a pseudogene. The CDR3 extends over 13 amino acids.

V and J are TRBV4-2 and TRBJ2-2; TRBD2 aligns across 7 bases. V lost 0 bases and J lost 7; bases outside the gene matches: 8. The CDR3 is 16 residues long. From germline, CDR1 is LGHNA and CDR2 YNFKEQ. CDR3 sequence: CASSQEATSVLGELFF. Here the CDR3 DNA reads TGTGCCAGCAGCCAAGAGGCAACTAGCGTTCTCGGGGAGCTGTTTTTT.

This chain connects TRBV19 to TRBJ2-3; tentatively, D is TRBD1 (5 bases). Germline V CDR1 and CDR2: LNHDA, SQIVND (reference sequence). Trimming removed 1 base from V and 1 base from J, with 6 bases in between. CDR3 length: 14 amino acids. The CDR3 loop reads CASSIAGRTDTQYF. The CDR3 nucleotides read TGTGCCAGTAGTATAGCAGGGCGCACAGATACGCAGTATTTT.

This clone came up a few times. The chain recombines TRBV11-2 with TRBJ1-6, with 8 bases identical to TRBD1. Trimming cost V 5 bases and J 14 bases; bases outside gene matches: 11. This CDR3 region has 14 residues. Germline values: CDR1 SGHAT, CDR2 FQNNGV. The CDR3 DNA reads TGTGCCAGCAGCGAAAGGACAGGGTCTTTGTCCCTCCACTTT. It specifies CASSERTGSLSLHF.